The clone carrying this T cell receptor (beta chain) was counted between two and nine times. What it binds is unknown. The data derive from a study of T-cell reconstitution after alpha-beta-depleted transplantation in children. Study results and caveats: After transplant, high TCRbeta diversity at day 60 in some patients arose from surviving recipient T cells and thymic progenitors. T-cell counts and diversity were attributed mostly to newly produced T cells one year after transplant. The study reportedly traced alpha-beta T cells about two months after transplant to several hundred expanded graft clones.

Using unique molecular identifiers, the investigators prepared the TCRbeta library. TCRdb reanalysed the PCR reads using MiXCR and keeps one entry per CDR3 protein. The sample holds roughly 200,000 distinct CDR3 sequences; 6.6% are singletons and the top ten take about 5.9%. CDR3 length: 14 amino acids. V shed 7 bases, J shed 8 bases, and the junction held 13 bases outside the gene matches. Per the germline V gene, CDR1 is MDHEN and CDR2 is SYDVKM. The specimen was PBMCs, collected before TCRalphabeta/CD19-depleted stem cell transplant. The sequence came from a boy between 2 and 10 years old with acute lymphoblastic leukemia, due to receive a stem cell transplant. The J gene is TRBJ1-2, the V gene TRBV28; 7 nucleotides agree with TRBD1. CDR3 protein: CASTRQGPSGGYTF. The CDR3 coding sequence is TGTGCCAGCACCCGACAGGGCCCCTCAGGGGGCTACACCTTC.